Each of the 20 T cell receptor beta chains below was sequenced from the same sample in a study of T-cell reconstitution after alpha-beta-depleted transplantation in children. Unique molecular identifiers were used in preparing the TCRbeta library. From the PCR reads, TCRdb called clonotypes with MiXCR, one entry per CDR3 protein. The sample contains approximately 500,000 distinct CDR3 sequences, about 10% of which appear only once. Here the sequenced sample was PBMCs, taken before TCRalphabeta/CD19-depleted stem cell transplant. These receptors all stem from a child aged 2-15 years with inherited bone marrow failure, due to receive a stem cell transplant.

J is TRBJ1-1 and V is TRBV2, with D tentatively TRBD1 (5 bases). With 3 bases removed from V and 6 bases from J, the gap between germline ends came to 8 bases. There are 12 residues in the CDR3. In germline, CDR1 is SNHLY, CDR2 FYNNEI. The CDR3 protein is CASSEVGAEAFF. DNA for the CDR3: TGTGCCAGCAGTGAGGTGGGGGCTGAAGCTTTCTTT. The full variable domain, in which reference TRBV2 and TRBJ1-1 provide the parts outside the CDR3, is EPEVTQTPSHQVTQMGQEVILRCVPISNHLYFYWYRQILGQKVEFLVSFYNNEISEKSEIFDDQFSVERPDGSNFTLKIRSTKLEDSAMYFCASSEVGAEAFFGQGTRLTVV.

The table lists this clonotype with many counts. The chain employs TRBV9 and TRBJ2-1; D may be TRBD2 (5 bases). V lost 0 bases, J lost 3 bases, and 16 bases lay in between. This CDR3 is built from 17 residues. Germline V gene lookup returns CDR1 SGDLS and CDR2 YYNGEE. CDR3 residues: CASSVGRELFYYNEQFF. CDR3 bases: TGTGCCAGCAGCGTAGGAAGGGAGCTCTTTTACTACAATGAGCAGTTCTTC.

In the case of this clonotype: A much larger clone lies a single base off, so this may be a read error. CDR3 nucleotide sequence: TGTGCCAGCAGTGACCAAGGGAGAAGTGAGCAGTTCTTC. It encodes CASSDQGRSEQFF. This rearrangement joins TRBV25-1 to TRBJ2-1, with TRBD2 as a possible D gene (5 bases). The germline CDR1 and CDR2 sequences are MGHDK and SYGVNS. With 3 bases removed from V and 9 bases from J, the gap between germline ends came to 12 bases. The CDR3 runs 13 residues.

The sample holds many counts of this clonotype. The chain couples TRBV11-1 to TRBJ2-7; D might be TRBD2 (6 bases). CDR1 SGHAT and CDR2 FQDESV come from the germline V gene (reference sequence). This CDR3 region has 18 residues. Trimming took off 3 bases at V and 0 bases at J, with 21 bases between the two ends. The CDR3 bases are TGTGCCAGCAGCTTTGTCTCGGGTGCCCTAGCGAGCTCCTACGAGCAGTACTTC. This encodes CASSFVSGALASSYEQYF.

The CDR3 region has the DNA TGTGCCACCAGTGACCCGGACGGTTCCTCCTACAATGAGCAGTTCTTC. The encoded protein is CATSDPDGSSYNEQFF. The J gene is TRBJ2-1, the V gene TRBV24-1; D remains unclear. The CDR3 is 16 amino acids. The germline V and J ends were trimmed by 4 bases and 0 bases, with 12 bases remaining between them. Germline CDR1 is KGHDR and CDR2 is SFDVKD.

This clonotype appeared many times. V usage is TRBV4-3 and J usage is TRBJ1-3; maybe TRBD1 (5 bases). Germline CDR1 LGHNA, CDR2 YSLEER. V was clipped by 1 base and J by 2 bases, with 12 bases between them. The CDR3 consists of 16 residues. This CDR3 reads CASSQVGATAGNTIYF. The CDR3 DNA reads TGCGCCAGCAGCCAAGTTGGGGCGACAGCTGGAAACACCATATATTTT.

Notes on this clonotype: This may arise from a read error, as a much more abundant clone is one base away. The gene calls are TRBV15 and TRBJ1-3; unclear D gene. Germline V gene data show CDR1 as LNHNV and CDR2 as YYDKDF (reference sequence). This CDR3 spans 15 amino acids. The CDR3 loop is CATSRDFGFGHTIYF. The CDR3 DNA is TGTGCCACCAGCAGAGATTTCGGTTTTGGACACACCATATATTTT.

This clonotype was counted at least ten times. The CDR3: CASSTGPGQGYTEAFF. The CDR3 DNA sequence: TGTGCCAGCAGCACCGGACCGGGACAGGGTTACACTGAAGCTTTCTTT. This chain uses TRBV5-5 with TRBJ1-1, with 9 bases fitting TRBD1. The CDR3 sequence is 16 residues long. Trimming cost V 4 bases and J 3 bases; bases outside gene matches: 10. CDR1 and CDR2 from the germline V gene are SGHKS and YYEKEE (reference sequence).

With regard to this clonotype: This sequence may be a read error, since a much larger clone differs from it by one base. The chain carries TRBV30 and TRBJ2-1; the D is unclear. The CDR3 has 16 residues. Germline-derived CDR1 and CDR2 are GTSNPN and SVGIG (reference sequence). Trimming stripped 0 bases from V and 4 bases from J, with 16 bases between. The chain's CDR3 is CAWSVWADVKYNEQFF. DNA for the CDR3: TGTGCCTGGAGTGTATGGGCGGACGTGAAGTACAATGAGCAGTTCTTC. Full variable domain (remainder filled in from reference TRBV30 and TRBJ2-1): SQTIHQWPATLVQPVGSPLSLECTVEGTSNPNLYWYRQAAGRGLQLLFYSVGIGQISSEVPQNLSASRPQDRQFILSSKKLLLSDSGFYLCAWSVWADVKYNEQFFGPGTRLTVL.

Many counts were recorded for this clonotype. V gene TRBV28 combines with J gene TRBJ1-3, with D maybe TRBD1 (5 bases). V lost 7 bases and J 0 bases, leaving 13 bases between the germline ends. CDR1 and CDR2 from the germline V gene are MDHEN and SYDVKM. This CDR3 comprises 15 residues. CDR3 protein: CASTLGGYSGNTIYF. As DNA, the CDR3 is TGTGCCAGCACCTTGGGGGGATACTCTGGAAACACCATATATTTT.

This clonotype was counted ten times or more. CDR3 loop: CASSHGTVGSYEQYF. The CDR3 bases are TGTGCCAGCAGCCACGGGACAGTAGGCTCCTACGAGCAGTACTTC. The gene calls are TRBV14 and TRBJ2-7, with 7 positions matching TRBD1. CDR1 is SGHDN and CDR2 is FVKESK in the germline V gene. Germline trimming cut 3 bases from V and 0 bases from J; bases unmatched to any gene: 5. The CDR3 covers 15 residues.

This clonotype was detected ten times or more. The rearrangement joins TRBV28 to TRBJ2-7, with D tentatively TRBD2 (6 bases). Between the trimmed V and J ends, which lost 2 bases and 4 bases, there was a span of 15 bases. The CDR3 totals 15 residues. Per germline, CDR1 MDHEN and CDR2 SYDVKM. The CDR3 region is CASSLGTNGRYEQYF. The CDR3 nucleotides read TGTGCCAGCAGTTTAGGTACGAATGGGAGGTACGAGCAGTACTTC.

This clonotype has a count of ten or more. The V call is TRBV20-1, the J call TRBJ1-5; possibly TRBD1 for D (5 bases). Trimming left V 4 bases short and J 3 bases short, with 16 bases between. Germline V gene lookup returns CDR1 DFQATT and CDR2 SNEGSKA (reference sequence). There are 15 residues in the CDR3. CDR3 amino acids: CSAKEARQFNQPQHF. CDR3 nucleotides: TGCAGTGCTAAAGAAGCCCGACAGTTCAATCAGCCCCAGCATTTT.

This clonotype was observed at least ten times. This chain joins TRBV7-2 and TRBJ2-7, with 7 bases lining up with TRBD1. The germline V gene encodes CDR1 SGHTA and CDR2 FQGNSA. The CDR3 spans 15 residues. V shed 5 bases, J shed 3 bases, and the junction held 10 bases outside the gene matches. The CDR3 region is CASSLGTAAYYEQYF. For the CDR3, the DNA is TGTGCCAGCAGCCTAGGGACAGCCGCCTACTACGAGCAGTACTTC.

There are many counts of this clonotype. The chain links TRBV5-1 to TRBJ2-2; a possible D gene is TRBD1 (6 bases). This CDR3 contains 19 residues. V was trimmed by 2 bases and J by 2 bases, leaving 22 bases between them. Germline V lookup: CDR1 SGHRS, CDR2 YFSETQ. For the CDR3, the DNA is TGCGCCAGCAGCTTCGGTTTAGGCTCCGGGACACACAACACCGGGGAGCTGTTTTTT. It translates to CASSFGLGSGTHNTGELFF.

The V gene is TRBV4-3, the J gene TRBJ2-7; perhaps D is TRBD1 or TRBD2 (5 bases each). The CDR3 runs 15 residues. Germline-derived CDR1 and CDR2 are LGHNA and YSLEER. Trimming removed 1 base from V and 2 bases from J, with 12 bases in between. CDR3 region: CASSQVWDGTYEQYF. In DNA form, the CDR3 reads TGCGCCAGCAGCCAAGTATGGGACGGTACCTACGAGCAGTACTTC.

The chain joins TRBV19 to TRBJ2-1; TRBD2 matches 10 bases. CDR3 size: 15 residues. Germline V gene data show CDR1 as LNHDA and CDR2 as SQIVND (reference sequence). J gave up 8 bases and V 10 bases, and 14 bases lay outside the gene matches. The DNA for the CDR3 is TGTGCCACCAAGGGGTTGTCTAGCGGGAGCTATGAGCAGTTCTTC. It translates to CATKGLSSGSYEQFF.

This clonotype has ten or more counts. The chain couples TRBV18 to TRBJ2-1, with D maybe TRBD2 (5 bases). The V gene's germline CDR1 is KGHSH and CDR2 LQKENI. V lost 2 bases, J lost 6 bases, and 11 bases lay in between. The length of the CDR3 is 14 residues. CDR3 sequence reads: CASSPAVRGNEQFF. The CDR3, as DNA: TGTGCCAGCTCACCAGCGGTCCGGGGCAATGAGCAGTTCTTC.

This clonotype was seen repeatedly, ten times or more. The CDR3 protein is CASGWASGIDEQYF. The CDR3 DNA sequence: TGTGCCAGCGGGTGGGCTAGCGGGATCGACGAGCAGTACTTC. This sequence joins TRBV12-3 or TRBV12-4 and TRBJ2-7; 9 nucleotides match TRBD2. The CDR3 sequence is 14 residues long. J gave up 5 bases and V 8 bases, and 10 bases lay outside the gene matches.

Only a few counts were recorded for this clonotype. The CDR3 sequence: CASSRSSSGRDLEQYF. DNA of the CDR3: TGCGCCAGCAGTCGCAGCTCCTCGGGCAGGGATCTCGAGCAGTACTTC. This chain joins TRBV23-1 and TRBJ2-7, with D perhaps TRBD1 (5 bases). TRBV23-1 is given ORF status, its function remaining uncertain. This CDR3 contains 16 residues. Trimming left V 4 bases short and J 6 bases short, with 22 bases between.